This T cell receptor beta chain was documented in a study of T cell clonotyping in hematopoietic cell transplantation (dated by TCRdb to the early 2020s). About the study as a whole: The study collected more than 120 blood samples from approximately 35 consecutive transplant recipients and their related donors. Patient recruitment ran from 2015 to early 2017, and follow-up continued until late 2020 or death.

From its cysteine to its phenylalanine, the CDR3 spans 12 amino acids. This entry keeps only the CDR3 DNA: 36 bases, framed from base 1. The germline V gene (reference sequence) supplies CDR1 SEHNR and CDR2 FQNEAQ. The junction shows trimming of 3 bases on V and 3 bases on J, plus 6 bases between the germline ends. Summary of the overall study and its limitations: Donor and pretransplant recipient Inverse Simpson Index values predicted broader posttransplant TCR repertoire diversity. Recipient repertoires showed only a small fraction of overlap with donor repertoires, and over 97% appeared de novo at the given depth. Sample size was limited, and cells were not sorted, so CD4 and CD8 repertoire contributions could not be separated. A decrease in recipient TCR diversity was observed after transplant, and a progressive increase in pathologically expanded clonotypes was seen from day 30 to day 180.

This clone was found a few times. The clone's antigen remains unknown. No qualities accompany the bases; no much larger clone lies one base away. Explained via the paper, the time point label denotes: 180 days after allo-HCT. Blood from recipients was drawn about 28 days before transplant and again at days 30, 100 and 180 after transplant. Nuclei Lysis Solution was used to extract genomic DNA from fresh or cryopreserved unfractionated peripheral blood mononuclear cells. TCR beta CDR3 regions were amplified from genomic DNA with the immunoSEQ assay, a bias-controlled multiplex PCR using V- and J-specific primers. In a second PCR step, the CDR3 amplicons were tagged with a proprietary barcode plus Illumina adapter sequences. An Illumina MiSeq instrument was used for sequencing of the CDR3 libraries. The original pipeline was this. Export and quality control were performed with immunoSEQ Analyzer 3.0, and downstream analyses were performed with R Bioconductor and Immunarch. Repertoire metrics were calculated using only productive rearrangements within the normalized downsampled data set. Clonotypes larger than 5 templates in the normalized cohort were defined as pathologically expanded. The Inverse Simpson Index was used to measure repertoire diversity. To capture all clonotypes, CMV-specificity analyses were performed on the non-normalized data set. The immuneACCESS repertoire file appears here via TCRdb, limited to in-frame rearrangements. These files lack a portion of the clones; in checked studies, under half of the deficit traces to unresolved V genes, and the cause of the others is not known. V and J calls plus clone size are reproduced from that table; the DNA served to infer D and trimming. The sample table lists fewer than 6,000 clones, more than 25% of them with a count of one. Of the sample, roughly an eighth is held by the ten largest clones.

The sequences come from peripheral blood mononuclear cells, collected 180 days after allogeneic stem cell transplant. The sequence links TRBV7-9 to TRBJ2-7; the D gene is possibly TRBD2, with 5 bases matching. The clonotype comes from a male patient aged 40-55 years who had an allogeneic stem cell transplant from an unrelated donor, so the T cells may come from the graft donor. Some clones in this sample may be carry-over from other donors' samples. The DNA sequence is given as TGTGCCAGCAGCTTTCGGGGCTACGAGCAGTACTTC. Translation gives CASSFRGYEQYF.